Presented here are 13 T cell receptor beta chains from one specimen sequenced in a study of cytomegalovirus exposure and HLA in healthy donors. In the PCR, 60 Vbeta and 13 Jbeta primers were used. Only in-frame clones appear in the TCRdb table, and some are missing; sequencing was by immunoSEQ multiplex PCR. Of around 100,000 clones listed, around 84% are singletons. The specimen sequenced was PBMCs. The receptors were sampled from a man aged 25 to 45 in good health and CMV-seropositive.

This chain joins TRBV9 and TRBJ2-1, with 8 bases aligning to TRBD2. The CDR3 consists of 16 residues. J gave up 1 base and V 4 bases, and 7 bases lay outside the gene matches. In germline, CDR1 is SGDLS, CDR2 YYNGEE. CDR3 sequence (DNA): TGTGCCAGCAGCCAACCCAGCGGGAGTTCCTACAATGAGCAGTTCTTC. It translates to CASSQPSGSSYNEQFF.

The chain employs TRBV5-1 and TRBJ1-5; TRBD1 matches at 9 bases. The V gene end was trimmed by 0 bases and the J gene end by 5 bases; junction bases not matched to a gene: 0. Germline CDR1 SGHRS, CDR2 YFSETQ. The CDR3 loop spans 14 amino acids. The DNA of the CDR3 is TGCGCCAGCAGCTTGGGACAGGGGGATCAGCCCCAGCATTTT. Its translation: CASSLGQGDQPQHF. Based on the CDR3 plus reference TRBV5-1 and TRBJ1-5, the full variable domain is KAGVTQTPRYLIKTRGQQVTLSCSPISGHRSVSWYQQTPGQGLQFLFEYFSETQRNKGNFPGRFSGRQFSNSRSEMNVSTLELGDSALYLCASSLGQGDQPQHFGDGTRLSIL.

V and J are TRBV4-1 and TRBJ1-5, with D uncertain. This CDR3 is built from 15 residues. CDR1 MGHRA and CDR2 YSYEKL come from the germline V gene. Trimming took 4 bases from V and 0 from J, leaving 10 bases between them. CDR3 sequence: CASSLSGYSNQPQHF. The CDR3 nucleotides read TGCGCCAGCAGCCTCTCGGGGTATAGCAATCAGCCCCAGCATTTT.

The rearrangement joins TRBV6-6 to TRBJ2-7, with TRBD1 matching 9 bases. The germline V gene has CDR1 MNHNY and CDR2 SVGAGI (reference sequence). V shed 10 bases, J shed 5 bases, and the junction held 9 bases outside the gene matches. This CDR3 region has 13 residues. CDR3 sequence (DNA): TGTGCCACCTCCGGGACAGGGTACGACGAGCAGTACGTC. It yields the protein CATSGTGYDEQYV.

V usage is TRBV5-5 and J usage is TRBJ1-1, with 9 bases that match TRBD1. The CDR3 contains 15 residues. After removal of 3 bases from V and 6 bases from J, the junction contained 9 bases not matched to a gene. CDR1 and CDR2 from the germline V gene are SGHKS and YYEKEE (reference sequence). This CDR3 reads CASSSPGQGKPEAFF. The CDR3 DNA reads as TGTGCCAGCAGCTCTCCGGGACAGGGTAAACCTGAAGCTTTCTTT.

The chain recombines TRBV6-5 with TRBJ1-6, with D perhaps matching TRBD1 (6 bases). The germline V gene encodes CDR1 MNHEY and CDR2 SVGAGI. V lost 2 bases, J lost 4 bases, and 12 bases lay in between. CDR3 length equals 16 residues. The CDR3 DNA reads TGTGCCAGCAGTTACGGGCAGGGGCTTTATAATTCACCCCTCCACTTT. Translating it yields CASSYGQGLYNSPLHF.

The V gene is TRBV7-9, the J gene TRBJ2-5; the D gene is possibly TRBD2 (5 bases). V lost 4 bases and J 4 bases, leaving 13 bases between the germline ends. Per the germline V gene, CDR1 is SEHNR and CDR2 is FQNEAQ (reference sequence). The CDR3 spans 14 residues. The CDR3 loop reads CASSSLGGGETQYF. The CDR3 coding sequence is TGTGCCAGCAGCTCTTTAGGAGGTGGAGAGACCCAGTACTTC. The variable domain in full, completed from reference TRBV7-9 and TRBJ2-5, reads DTGVSQNPRHKITKRGQNVTFRCDPISEHNRLYWYRQTLGQGPEFLTYFQNEAQLEKSRLLSDRFSAERPKGSFSTLEIQRTEQGDSAMYLCASSSLGGGETQYFGPGTRLLVL.

V usage is TRBV19 and J usage is TRBJ1-6; possible D gene TRBD1, 5 bases. V shed 10 bases and J shed 15 bases, with 25 bases lying between them. From germline, CDR1 is LNHDA and CDR2 SQIVND (reference sequence). There are 14 residues in the CDR3. In nucleotides, the CDR3 is TGTGCCACTCGAGACAGAGCCACGAATCATCGCCTCCACTTT. This codes for CATRDRATNHRLHF. Based on the CDR3 plus reference TRBV19 and TRBJ1-6, the full variable domain is DGGITQSPKYLFRKEGQNVTLSCEQNLNHDAMYWYRQDPGQGLRLIYYSQIVNDFQKGDIAEGYSVSREKKESFPLTVTSAQKNPTAFYLCATRDRATNHRLHFGNGTRLTVT.

The chain couples TRBV10-3 to TRBJ2-5; D gene unclear. V was shortened by 0 bases and J by 5 bases, with 7 bases between the two germline ends. Looked up from germline, CDR1 is ENHRY and CDR2 is SYGVKD. CDR3 length equals 13 residues. In nucleotides, the CDR3 is TGTGCCATCAGTGAGTCGTTTGAGGAGACCCAGTACTTC. Translation: CAISESFEETQYF.

This sequence joins TRBV5-1 and TRBJ1-1; D remains ambiguous. The ends were cut back, 3 bases at V and 1 base at J, with 7 bases in the middle. The CDR3 length is 13 residues. Germline V CDR1 and CDR2: SGHRS, YFSETQ. The CDR3 DNA sequence: TGCGCCAGCAGCTCGTCCCCGAACACTGAAGCTTTCTTT. Translated: CASSSSPNTEAFF.

This clone has more than one count but fewer than ten. V is TRBV6-5 and J is TRBJ2-3, with 7 bases matching TRBD2. Per the germline V gene, CDR1 is MNHEY and CDR2 is SVGAGI. CDR3 length equals 14 residues. J was trimmed by 0 bases and V by 8 bases; bases with no gene match: 5. The CDR3 DNA sequence: TGTGCCAGCGTAAGCGGGGCAAGCACAGATACGCAGTATTTT. It encodes CASVSGASTDTQYF.

The genes are TRBV7-9 and TRBJ1-1; D ambiguous. The CDR3 has 14 amino acids. V lost 3 bases, J lost 0 bases, and 8 bases lay in between. Germline values: CDR1 SEHNR, CDR2 FQNEAQ (reference sequence). Here the CDR3 DNA reads TGTGCCAGCAGCTTGCAGAGGGTGAACACTGAAGCTTTCTTT. It yields the protein CASSLQRVNTEAFF.

CDR3 DNA: TGTGCCAGCAGCTTAGTAGCGGTTAGCACAGATACGCAGTATTTT. Protein: CASSLVAVSTDTQYF. The V call is TRBV7-9, the J call TRBJ2-3, with a possible D match to TRBD2 (6 bases). This CDR3 has 15 amino acids. The V gene's germline CDR1 is SEHNR and CDR2 FQNEAQ (reference sequence). V dropped 1 base and J dropped 0 bases, with 8 bases sitting between them.